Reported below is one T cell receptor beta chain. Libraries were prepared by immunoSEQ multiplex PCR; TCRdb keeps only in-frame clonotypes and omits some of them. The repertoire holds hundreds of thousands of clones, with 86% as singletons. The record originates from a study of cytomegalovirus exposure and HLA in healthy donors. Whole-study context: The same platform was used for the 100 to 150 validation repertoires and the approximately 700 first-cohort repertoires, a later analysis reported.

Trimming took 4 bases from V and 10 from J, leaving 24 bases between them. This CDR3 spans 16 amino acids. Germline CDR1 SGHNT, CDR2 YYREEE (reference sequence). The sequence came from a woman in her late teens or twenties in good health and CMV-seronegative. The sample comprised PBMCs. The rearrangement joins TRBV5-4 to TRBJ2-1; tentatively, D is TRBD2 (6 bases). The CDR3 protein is CASSRRRGTSPWEQFF. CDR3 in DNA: TGTGCCAGCAGCCGGAGGAGGGGCACCAGCCCATGGGAGCAGTTCTTC.